This T cell receptor beta chain emerged from a study of CD8 T cells in Susac syndrome. Reverse transcription of roughly 0.5 to 1 ug RNA was performed with random hexamers. TCRdb analysed the immunoSEQ multiplex PCR reads with MiXCR anew, one entry per CDR3 protein. The repertoire holds under 25,000 distinct CDR3 sequences, 90% to 95% seen once, with less than 0.35% in the top ten. Material for sequencing was CD8+ T cells from PBMCs. The sequence was obtained from a human donor in good health.

The CDR3 sequence is CASSQDLGTGNGYTF. The CDR3 bases are TGCGCCAGCAGCCAAGATCTTGGGACAGGGAATGGCTACACCTTC. This chain connects TRBV4-3 to TRBJ1-2; 9 bases map to TRBD1. V gave up 0 bases and J gave up 6 bases; unmatched junction bases: 5. The germline V gene has CDR1 LGHNA and CDR2 YSLEER. The CDR3 spans 15 residues.